This T cell receptor (beta chain) was profiled in a study of T cells after yellow fever vaccination. Study background: Low-cell-number fractions were prepared with SMART-Seq v4 Ultra Low Input.

V dropped 6 bases and J dropped 2; count of bases not matched to a gene: 7. CDR1 MDHEN and CDR2 SYDVKM come from the germline V gene. The CDR3 runs to 14 residues. Study observations and caveats: Clonotype sharing between CD4 and CD8 compartments was small. Abundant contaminating clonotypes from the bulk population could appear in FACS-sorted repertoires.

Conversion of TCR transcripts into cDNA relied on 5'RACE template switching, which added a universal primer site and UMIs. MiXCR, applied by TCRdb to the 5' RACE reads, yields one record per CDR3 protein. The sample shows about 340,000 distinct CDR3 sequences, 9.5% to 15% of them seen only once. On this clonotype: The target antigen is unknown.

The V and J genes are TRBV28 and TRBJ2-7, with 7 bases identical to TRBD1. The sequencing here drew on CD4+ T cells sorted from PBMCs, taken 15 days after the yellow fever booster vaccination. This sequence was found in a man younger than 35 who received the YFV17D yellow fever vaccine. CDR3 amino acids: CASSRGQIAYEQYV. DNA of the CDR3: TGTGCCAGCAGCCGGGGACAGATTGCCTACGAGCAGTACGTC.